The T cell receptor (beta chain) under discussion was sequenced for a study of T cell responses to AZD1222 COVID-19 vaccine. Notes on the study in general: CD4 TCRs associated with vaccination spanned spike, dominating at 160-218 and 743-854.

Data came from immunoSEQ multiplex PCR; TCRdb stores just in-frame clones and leaves some out. The table records under 95,000 clones, roughly 90% of them present only once. Notes on this clone: Its antigen is unknown.

The CDR3 has 15 residues. In germline, CDR1 is MNHEY, CDR2 SVGAGI. The V and J ends lost 0 bases and 8 bases respectively, with 13 bases between them. V gene TRBV6-5 combines with J gene TRBJ1-4; D is unresolved. Sequencing used peripheral blood, obtained on day 0 of AZD1222 vaccination. The sequence was collected from an adult in good health. CDR3 DNA sequence: TGTGCCAGCAGTTACTCGATCGGGCCCGGCGAAAAACTGTTTTTT. As protein: CASSYSIGPGEKLFF.